Below are 6 T cell receptor beta chains sequenced from a single sample in a study of T-cell reconstitution after alpha-beta-depleted transplantation in children. Unique molecular identifiers were incorporated during preparation of the TCRbeta library. One entry per CDR3 protein, called by TCRdb with MiXCR from the PCR reads. Of about 640,000 distinct CDR3 sequences listed, roughly 15% are singletons. The starting material was PBMCs from the stem cell graft donor, obtained from the stem cell graft. All receptors come from a human donor who donated a stem cell graft to a child with acute myeloid leukemia.

This clonotype has a handful of counts. The chain uses TRBV7-2 and TRBJ1-5; 10 positions agree with TRBD1. This CDR3 is built from 15 residues. Trimming cost V 5 bases and J 4 bases; bases outside gene matches: 5. CDR1 is SGHTA, CDR2 FQGNSA, per germline. The CDR3 protein is CASSPGQGKNQPQHF. The CDR3 nucleotides read TGTGCCAGCAGCCCGGGACAGGGGAAGAATCAGCCCCAGCATTTT.

This chain connects TRBV15 to TRBJ2-1; 11 bases line up with TRBD2. The CDR3 covers 16 residues. V gave up 3 bases and J gave up 5 bases; unmatched junction bases: 6. The V gene's germline CDR1 is LNHNV and CDR2 YYDKDF (reference sequence). This CDR3 reads CATSRETSGVNNEQFF. CDR3 nucleotide sequence: TGTGCCACCAGCAGGGAGACTAGCGGGGTAAACAATGAGCAGTTCTTC.

This clonotype was counted at least ten times. In nucleotides, the CDR3 is TGCAGCGTCCGGGTTAAAGGATACGAGCAGTACTTC. Amino acid sequence: CSVRVKGYEQYF. This chain connects TRBV29-1 to TRBJ2-7; D unclear. V was pared by 6 bases and J by 4 bases, with 13 bases between. Germline CDR1 is SQVTM and CDR2 is ANQGSEA. The CDR3 contains 12 residues.

For this clonotype: A much bigger clone sits one base away, suggesting this may be a read error. V gene TRBV12-3 or TRBV12-4 combines with J gene TRBJ1-1; 7 bases fit TRBD1. This CDR3 contains 13 residues. The DNA for the CDR3 is TGTACCAGCAGTTGGGACAGCTACACTGAAGCTTTCTTT. Translating gives CTSSWDSYTEAFF.

The rearrangement links TRBV20-1 to TRBJ1-1; TRBD1 agrees at 12 bases. The length of the CDR3 is 17 residues. Germline V gene sequence: CDR1 DFQATT, CDR2 SNEGSKA (reference sequence). V shed 1 base, J shed 2 bases, and the junction held 8 bases outside the gene matches. The CDR3 DNA follows: TGCAGTGCTAGAGCGGCCGGGACAGGGGGCGAAAACACTGAAGCTTTCTTT. Protein: CSARAAGTGGENTEAFF.

The chain joins TRBV7-3 to TRBJ2-2; D possibly matches TRBD1 or TRBD2 (5 bases each). The CDR3 loop spans 15 amino acids. The ends were cut back, 1 base at V and 7 bases at J, with 13 bases in the middle. Germline CDR1 is SGHTA and CDR2 is FQGTGA. CDR3 bases: TGTGCCAGCAGCTTAAGTGGGGGATTTATCGGGGAGCTGTTTTTT. Translated: CASSLSGGFIGELFF.